These 29 T cell receptor beta chains share one sample of origin, sequenced in a study of response to subunit inactivated influenza vaccine. MiXCR, applied by TCRdb to the RT-PCR reads, yields one record per CDR3 protein. The sample lists roughly 700,000 distinct CDR3 sequences; around 14% were seen once. The material sequenced was PBMCs from blood, taken about 14 days before vaccination. These receptors were obtained from a man aged 45-60 years who received an inactivated influenza vaccine.

This clonotype was detected only a few times. This rearrangement joins TRBV27 to TRBJ2-3; the D gene is possibly TRBD1 (6 bases). The ends were cut back, 1 base at V and 3 bases at J, with 17 bases in the middle. This CDR3 region has 17 residues. From germline, CDR1 is MNHEY and CDR2 SMNVEV (reference sequence). The CDR3 loop is CASSLLVFGQGTDTQYF. The CDR3 region has the DNA TGTGCCAGCAGTTTATTAGTATTTGGCCAGGGGACAGATACGCAGTATTTT.

The chain combines TRBV5-6 with TRBJ2-7; 11 bases agree with TRBD1. Trimming at V came to 3 bases and at J to 0 bases, leaving 5 bases not matched to a gene. Per germline, CDR1 SGHDT and CDR2 YYEEEE. The CDR3 has 16 residues. The CDR3 bases are TGTGCCAGCAGCTCCGCCGGGACAGGGGGCTCCTACGAGCAGTACTTC. The encoded protein is CASSSAGTGGSYEQYF.

This clonotype was counted between two and nine times. The chain links TRBV27 to TRBJ1-2; D gene unclear. CDR1 and CDR2 from the germline V gene are MNHEY and SMNVEV (reference sequence). CDR3 size: 13 residues. CDR3 protein: CVTLGAPHYGYTF. CDR3 DNA: TGTGTGACCCTGGGCGCGCCACACTATGGCTACACCTTC.

This clonotype appeared many times. The chain employs TRBV7-2 and TRBJ2-7; D possibly corresponds to TRBD2 (6 bases). Trimming shortened V by 5 bases and J by 3 bases, and 17 bases separated the two germline ends. The CDR3 runs 15 residues. CDR1 SGHTA and CDR2 FQGNSA come from the germline V gene. CDR3 DNA: TGTGCCAGCAGCCCCCCGGGGCAGGGAGGCTACGAGCAGTACTTC. Its protein product is CASSPPGQGGYEQYF.

In this sample, this clonotype turned up many times. V gene TRBV12-3 or TRBV12-4 combines with J gene TRBJ2-1; 10 bases align to TRBD1. Trimming removed 1 base from V and 9 bases from J; junction bases left unmatched: 0. The CDR3 loop spans 13 amino acids. The CDR3 spells CASSLGTGGEQFF. CDR3 bases: TGTGCCAGCAGTTTAGGGACAGGGGGTGAGCAGTTCTTC.

There are many counts of this clonotype. The chain is built from TRBV7-9 and TRBJ2-1, with 7 nucleotides matching TRBD2. The germline CDR1 and CDR2 sequences are SEHNR and FQNEAQ (reference sequence). The CDR3 has 12 amino acids. The ends lost 5 bases at V and 9 bases at J; junction bases unmatched: 4. The CDR3 DNA reads as TGTGCCAGCAGCCGGGACTACCGTGAGCAGTTCTTC. Its protein is CASSRDYREQFF. The variable domain in full, with the rest retrieved from reference TRBV7-9 and TRBJ2-1, is DTGVSQNPRHKITKRGQNVTFRCDPISEHNRLYWYRQTLGQGPEFLTYFQNEAQLEKSRLLSDRFSAERPKGSFSTLEIQRTEQGDSAMYLCASSRDYREQFFGPGTRLTVL.

The table lists this clonotype with a few counts. This sequence joins TRBV2 and TRBJ1-1; D remains ambiguous. The CDR3 spans 13 residues. Germline CDR1 SNHLY, CDR2 FYNNEI. V was pared by 8 bases and J by 4 bases, with 14 bases between. In DNA form, the CDR3 reads TGTGCCAGCGAAGCAGAGGAGGCCACTGAAGCTTTCTTT. It is translated as CASEAEEATEAFF.

The CDR3 DNA reads as TGTGCCACCAGTGCGTCATCGAACACCGGGGAGCTGTTTTTT. Residues: CATSASSNTGELFF. The chain employs TRBV24-1 and TRBJ2-2; D is ambiguous. V was pared by 5 bases and J by 0 bases, with 6 bases between. Germline V gene lookup returns CDR1 KGHDR and CDR2 SFDVKD. The CDR3 is 14 residues long.

This rearrangement joins TRBV24-1 to TRBJ2-3; possible D gene TRBD2, 5 bases. V was cut by 0 bases and J by 1 base, with 10 bases left in between. Germline V CDR1 and CDR2: KGHDR, SFDVKD. The CDR3 covers 16 residues. The CDR3 sequence: CATSDLRFGGTDTQYF. CDR3 sequence (DNA): TGTGCCACCAGTGATTTGCGGTTCGGGGGCACAGATACGCAGTATTTT.

The V gene is TRBV20-1, the J gene TRBJ1-2; D is undetermined. Germline lookup yields CDR1 DFQATT and CDR2 SNEGSKA (reference sequence). Between the trimmed V and J ends, which lost 1 base and 6 bases, there was a span of 3 bases. The length of the CDR3 is 10 residues. CDR3 amino acids: CSARVNGYTF. CDR3 sequence (DNA): TGCAGTGCTAGAGTCAATGGCTACACCTTC.

The rearrangement links TRBV20-1 to TRBJ2-7; TRBD2 agrees at 12 bases. Trimming at V came to 1 base and at J to 1 base, leaving 5 bases not matched to a gene. Per the germline V gene, CDR1 is DFQATT and CDR2 is SNEGSKA (reference sequence). The CDR3 totals 16 residues. As DNA, the CDR3 is TGCAGTGCTAGAGGACTAGCGGGAGTAATTTCCTACGAGCAGTACTTC. Protein: CSARGLAGVISYEQYF.

This rearrangement joins TRBV20-1 to TRBJ1-2, with a possible D match to TRBD1 (6 bases). This CDR3 is 17 amino acids long. Trimming removed 0 bases from V and 6 bases from J, with 23 bases in between. Germline-derived CDR1 and CDR2 are DFQATT and SNEGSKA (reference sequence). CDR3 in amino acids: CSARDSRRAWDKDGYTF. The CDR3 DNA reads as TGCAGTGCTAGAGATAGCCGACGCGCCTGGGACAAAGATGGCTACACCTTC.

The rearrangement uses TRBV5-1 and TRBJ2-3; 8 bases are shared with TRBD1. The CDR3 has 15 residues. Germline-derived CDR1 and CDR2 are SGHRS and YFSETQ. Losses at the gene ends were 6 bases for V and 3 bases for J; bases not matched to a gene: 9. The CDR3 region has the DNA TGCGCCAGCAACCATGGACAGGGTTCGACAGATACGCAGTATTTT. Translation: CASNHGQGSTDTQYF.

The chain employs TRBV28 and TRBJ1-6; a possible D gene is TRBD1 (5 bases). CDR3 size: 15 residues. The germline V and J ends were trimmed by 5 bases and 10 bases, with 18 bases remaining between them. CDR1 and CDR2 (germline): MDHEN, SYDVKM. The CDR3 DNA is TGTGCCAGCAGTCCATTTGGGGGTCGGGAATCACCCCTCCACTTT. Translated: CASSPFGGRESPLHF.

This rearrangement joins TRBV12-3 or TRBV12-4 to TRBJ1-2; TRBD1 might be the D (5 bases). The CDR3 runs to 16 residues. The germline V and J ends were trimmed by 6 bases and 2 bases, with 19 bases remaining between them. For the CDR3, the DNA is TGTGCCAGCAGCCGAGTGGGAGGGGTTAGAAACTATGGCTACACCTTC. It encodes CASSRVGGVRNYGYTF.

This clonotype was recorded a few times. The chain joins TRBV7-2 to TRBJ2-3; no clear D gene. Trimming stripped 1 base from V and 2 bases from J, with 10 bases between. Germline assignment: CDR1 SGHTA and CDR2 FQGNSA. The CDR3 sequence is 15 residues long. DNA of the CDR3: TGTGCCAGCAGCTTAGACCTACGTACCACAGATACGCAGTATTTT. It translates to CASSLDLRTTDTQYF.

This clonotype was counted ten times or more. The V call is TRBV5-1, the J call TRBJ1-2, with D possibly being TRBD1 (6 bases). The V gene lost 4 bases and the J gene lost 0 bases, with 13 bases spanning the gap. The CDR3 is 15 residues long. The germline V gene has CDR1 SGHRS and CDR2 YFSETQ. The DNA of the CDR3 is TGCGCCAGCAGCCAGGGGAGCCAGACTAACTATGGCTACACCTTC. It specifies CASSQGSQTNYGYTF. Using reference TRBV5-1 and TRBJ1-2 for the parts outside the CDR3, the full variable domain is KAGVTQTPRYLIKTRGQQVTLSCSPISGHRSVSWYQQTPGQGLQFLFEYFSETQRNKGNFPGRFSGRQFSNSRSEMNVSTLELGDSALYLCASSQGSQTNYGYTFGSGTRLTVV.

In its sample, this clonotype was seen a few times. V is TRBV16 and J is TRBJ2-1, with 12 bases lining up with TRBD2. The trim removed 4 bases at V and 7 bases at J, leaving 14 bases unmatched. CDR3 size: 18 residues. Germline V lookup: CDR1 KGHSY, CDR2 FQNENV. As DNA, the CDR3 is TGTGCCAGCAGCCTCAGGGCGGCTAGCGGGAGGGCCAGGAATGAGCAGTTCTTC. Amino acids: CASSLRAASGRARNEQFF. The full variable domain, completed using reference TRBV16 and TRBJ2-1, is GEEVAQTPKHLVRGEGQKAKLYCAPIKGHSYVFWYQQVLKNEFKFLISFQNENVFDETGMPKERFSAKCLPNSPCSLEIQATKLEDSAVYFCASSLRAASGRARNEQFFGPGTRLTVL.

This clonotype turned up a few times. The chain recombines TRBV29-1 with TRBJ1-2; the D gene is possibly TRBD1 (6 bases). In germline, CDR1 is SQVTM, CDR2 ANQGSEA. The germline V and J ends were trimmed by 5 bases and 6 bases, with 16 bases remaining between them. The CDR3 covers 13 residues. CDR3 coding DNA: TGCAGCGTTCGGGGGCGCTTGTCGGATGGCTACACCTTC. Translation: CSVRGRLSDGYTF. Variable domain in full (rest from reference TRBV29-1 and TRBJ1-2): SAVISQKPSRDICQRGTSLTIQCQVDSQVTMMFWYRQQPGQSLTLIATANQGSEATYESGFVIDKFPISRPNLTFSTLTVSNMSPEDSSIYLCSVRGRLSDGYTFGSGTRLTVV.

This rearrangement joins TRBV2 to TRBJ1-1; 10 nucleotides align to TRBD1. Germline values: CDR1 SNHLY, CDR2 FYNNEI. The CDR3 covers 14 residues. V shed 8 bases, J shed 7 bases, and the junction held 10 bases outside the gene matches. CDR3 loop: CASQDRGQLIEAFF. The CDR3 nucleotides read TGTGCCAGCCAAGACAGGGGGCAATTGATTGAAGCTTTCTTT.

Many counts were recorded for this clonotype. The chain uses TRBV5-1 and TRBJ2-2, with D maybe TRBD1 (5 bases). V lost 4 bases and J lost 0, with 13 bases in between. The CDR3 spans 16 residues. CDR1 and CDR2 (germline): SGHRS, YFSETQ. CDR3 DNA: TGCGCCAGCAGCCCAAGGCAGGGAACGAACACCGGGGAGCTGTTTTTT. Translating gives CASSPRQGTNTGELFF. The full variable domain, its missing parts supplied by reference TRBV5-1 and TRBJ2-2, is KAGVTQTPRYLIKTRGQQVTLSCSPISGHRSVSWYQQTPGQGLQFLFEYFSETQRNKGNFPGRFSGRQFSNSRSEMNVSTLELGDSALYLCASSPRQGTNTGELFFGEGSRLTVL.

This clonotype has more than one count but fewer than ten. The chain recombines TRBV20-1 with TRBJ2-1; D is tentatively TRBD1 or TRBD2 (5 bases each). With 1 base removed from V and 8 bases from J, the gap between germline ends came to 18 bases. This CDR3 comprises 15 residues. The germline CDR1 and CDR2 sequences are DFQATT and SNEGSKA (reference sequence). Written as DNA, the CDR3 is TGCAGTGCTAGAGGCGCCGGGACCATCGTGGATGAGCAGTTCTTC. Translating it yields CSARGAGTIVDEQFF.

The J gene is TRBJ2-3, the V gene TRBV5-1; D is ambiguous. The CDR3 contains 15 residues. The V end was cut by 0 bases, the J end by 2 bases, with 10 bases between. CDR1 and CDR2 from the germline V gene are SGHRS and YFSETQ. CDR3 loop: CASSLAGSLTDTQYF. In DNA, the CDR3 is TGCGCCAGCAGCTTGGCGGGTAGCCTCACAGATACGCAGTATTTT.

In its sample, this clonotype was seen a few times. This rearrangement joins TRBV5-1 to TRBJ2-3; D gene uncertain. V was cut by 0 bases and J by 5 bases, with 10 bases left in between. The CDR3 is made up of 14 amino acids. In germline, CDR1 is SGHRS, CDR2 YFSETQ. CDR3 amino acids: CASSLAGVQDTQYF. The CDR3 DNA sequence: TGCGCCAGCAGCTTGGCTGGGGTGCAAGATACGCAGTATTTT.

Many counts were recorded for this clonotype. This chain joins TRBV29-1 and TRBJ2-7; 9 positions match TRBD1. The V gene end was trimmed by 2 bases and the J gene end by 2 bases; junction bases not matched to a gene: 4. This CDR3 spans 14 amino acids. Per germline, CDR1 SQVTM and CDR2 ANQGSEA. CDR3 sequence (DNA): TGCAGCGTTGAAACCGGGACAGGGACCTACGAGCAGTACTTC. Translated: CSVETGTGTYEQYF.

This chain links TRBV4-2 with TRBJ2-1; D is unclear. CDR1 LGHNA and CDR2 YNFKEQ come from the germline V gene. The CDR3 length is 11 residues. Between the trimmed V and J ends, which lost 0 bases and 9 bases, there was a span of 3 bases. The CDR3 here is CASSQDLEQFF. CDR3 nucleotide sequence: TGTGCCAGCAGCCAAGATCTTGAGCAGTTCTTC.

There are a few counts of this clonotype. V and J are TRBV12-3 or TRBV12-4 and TRBJ1-5; D remains ambiguous. V was trimmed by 9 bases and J by 4 bases, leaving 10 bases between them. The CDR3 runs to 12 residues. The CDR3 sequence is CASHGPNQPQHF. The DNA for the CDR3 is TGTGCCAGTCACGGCCCAAATCAGCCCCAGCATTTT.

This sequence joins TRBV4-2 and TRBJ2-7; a weak D match, TRBD1 (5 bases). Trimming removed 3 bases from V and 3 bases from J, with 21 bases in between. Germline loops: CDR1 LGHNA, CDR2 YNFKEQ. This CDR3 region has 17 residues. The CDR3 region is CASSQGLVETVNYEQYF. CDR3 bases: TGTGCCAGCAGCCAGGGGCTAGTTGAGACAGTAAACTACGAGCAGTACTTC.

This clonotype was found a few times. This chain joins TRBV12-3 or TRBV12-4 and TRBJ1-1; D remains ambiguous. This CDR3 region has 12 residues. V dropped 10 bases and J dropped 1 base, with 10 bases sitting between them. The CDR3 spells CAIELGNTEAFF. DNA of the CDR3: TGTGCCATCGAATTGGGGAACACTGAAGCTTTCTTT.